This TCR beta chain was recorded in a study of T cells in tuberculosis. Some clones are missing from TCRdb's copy, which holds only in-frame ones; the method was immunoSEQ multiplex PCR. This repertoire shows about 36,000 clones, approximately 93% found once; its top ten account for about 6.7%. Germline V lookup: CDR1 SGHKS, CDR2 YYEKEE (reference sequence). V trimming: 4 bases; J trimming: 3 bases; junction bases outside the gene matches: 5. The CDR3 extends over 15 amino acids. Sequencing was carried out using PBMCs. The TCR comes from a donor between 10 and 35 years old with latent tuberculosis or without tuberculosis infection. V is TRBV5-5 and J is TRBJ2-1; 9 bases map to TRBD1. Here the CDR3 reads CASSGWDRDYNEQFF. DNA for the CDR3: TGTGCCAGCAGCGGGTGGGACAGGGACTACAATGAGCAGTTCTTC. Drawing the rest from reference TRBV5-5 and TRBJ2-1, the complete variable domain is DAGVTQSPTHLIKTRGQQVTLRCSPISGHKSVSWYQQVLGQGPQFIFQYYEKEERGRGNFPDRFSARQFPNYSSELNVNALLLGDSALYLCASSGWDRDYNEQFFGPGTRLTVL.